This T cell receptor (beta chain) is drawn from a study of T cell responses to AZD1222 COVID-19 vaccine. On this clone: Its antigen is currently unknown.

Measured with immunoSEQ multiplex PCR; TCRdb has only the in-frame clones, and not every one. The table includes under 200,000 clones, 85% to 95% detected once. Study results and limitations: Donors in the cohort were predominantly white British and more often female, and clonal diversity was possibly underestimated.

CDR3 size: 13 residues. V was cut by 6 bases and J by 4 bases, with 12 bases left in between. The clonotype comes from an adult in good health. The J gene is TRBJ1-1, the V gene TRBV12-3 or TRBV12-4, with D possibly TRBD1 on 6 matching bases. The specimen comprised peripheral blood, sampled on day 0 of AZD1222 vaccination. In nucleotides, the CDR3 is TGTGCCAGCAGCCGTCAAGGGGGCACTGAAGCTTTCTTT. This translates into CASSRQGGTEAFF.